This TCR beta chain was sequenced during a study of prognosis after radiotherapy for stage I lung cancer (dated by TCRdb to about 2021). In terms of the full investigation: Roughly 20 stage I NSCLC patients were enrolled in Nanjing, China, between April 2018 and 2019. Every patient was deemed medically inoperable, around twelve because of comorbidities and more than five because they refused surgery. About 20% of the 19 patients developed distant metastases after SBRT, at a median of roughly seven months; the other 15 showed no significant progression. The cohort was made up of around 14 men and more than five women, with a median age of 74.5 years and an age range of about 50 to 84 years. A few patients had oligometastatic NSCLC after their primary tumor was surgically resected, and 15 or so patients had newly diagnosed primary stage I lung tumors. A total of approximately 38 blood samples from approximately 20 patients were sequenced, with one sample obtained before and one obtained after SBRT for each patient. In every patient, SBRT was given without any concurrent therapy. Image-guided IMRT or VMAT was used to deliver SBRT in 3 to 5 fractions at a biologically effective dose of at least 100 Gy. Squamous cell carcinoma histology was identified in 7 or 8 patients, and adenocarcinoma histology was identified in fewer than 15 patients. This study profiled peripheral blood TCR beta repertoires from stage I NSCLC patients before and after stereotactic body radiotherapy and linked the repertoires to distant failure.

Two rounds of multiplex PCR on genomic DNA were used to amplify the TCR beta CDR3 region. In the first PCR round, primers specific to each TRBV and TRBJ gene were used, and the primer sequences were filed in Chinese patent CN105087789A. The second PCR round used universal primers. The Roche High Pure PCR Template Preparation Kit was used to extract genomic DNA from the frozen PBMCs. The libraries underwent paired-end sequencing with 151 bp reads on an Illumina HiSeq 3000. In the paper's pipeline: Raw reads lacking the multiplex PCR primer sequences were removed with CutAdapt. High-quality paired reads were merged into contigs with PEAR. By alignment to reference sequences, MiXCR assigned TRB V, D and J gene segments to each contig. To remove sequencing errors, CDR3 sequences were clustered according to base quality and sequence similarity. Shannon entropy normalized by the natural log of productive TCR sequence number was used as the measure of diversity. One minus Shannon entropy divided by the natural log of the number of unique clonotypes was used as the definition of clonality. Progression-free survival cut-offs for repertoire metrics were chosen using the Youden index of ROC curves, with analyses run in R 3.5.3. TCRdb trimmed public reads at Q25 via fastp, called clones via MiXCR and kept in-frame beta chains. Identical CDR3 proteins give one entry, which carries the most common genes and DNA. For this entry, the V and J calls and clone size follow TCRdb and not the study's own pipeline. The sample profile shows some 23,000 distinct CDR3 sequences; approximately 40% of them were found once. Of the sample, around a fifth is held by the ten largest clones.

A history of other malignancies or of prior chemotherapy or radiotherapy was absent in all patients, and node-negative disease was shown on CT and PET/CT in all patients. At each of two time points, approximately 6.6 milliliters of peripheral venous blood were collected in EDTA tubes. PBMCs were isolated by Ficoll-Paque Plus density-gradient centrifugation. Immediately after collection, samples were stored at -80 degrees C until analysis. Of note for this clonotype: This clone's antigen is unknown. Base-call qualities are not available, and no considerably larger clone is one nucleotide away.

The paper's findings and limits, for the study overall: No adjustment for multiple comparisons was applied to any of the reported P values. Post-SBRT Shannon entropy and its change from baseline were lower in patients who developed distant metastases; baseline Shannon entropy was not associated with metastases. The small cohort and short follow-up limited the study, so independent validation of the findings is needed. Differences by metastasis status were reportedly seen in TRBV and TRBJ usage frequencies, involving two V genes at baseline and, after SBRT, nine V genes and two J genes. Tumor specificity of expanded TCR clones was not determined. After SBRT, the count of unique TCR clones dropped from a median of around 10,000 beforehand to 6,500 to 7,500 afterward (Wilcoxon paired P=0.011).

The source is a donor aged 50 or older with non-small cell lung cancer. Sequencing was performed on PBMCs, taken before or after stereotactic body radiation therapy (not recorded which).

CDR3 sequence: CASAPYGWGYGYTF. The base sequence is TGTGCTAGTGCCCCCTACGGATGGGGATATGGCTACACCTTC. The chain was built from TRBV12-5 and TRBJ1-2; the D gene is unclear. V lost 7 bases and J lost 5 bases; the stretch between them is 17 bases long. Inclusive of the bounding cysteine and phenylalanine, the CDR3 is 14 residues long. Here the CDR3 DNA is all that survives: 42 bases in frame from base 1. Via the germline V gene, CDR1 is LGHNT and CDR2 FRNRAP.